This T cell receptor (beta chain) is from a study of control samples from healthy donors and cancer patients. Clones were read by immunoSEQ multiplex PCR, and TCRdb kept only the in-frame ones, dropping some. The profile shows around 50,000 clones, nearly 96% of them singletons. V was pared by 1 base and J by 5 bases, with 12 bases of the junction left unmatched. CDR1 is SGHAT and CDR2 is FQNNGV in the germline V gene. The CDR3 extends over 18 amino acids. The chain recombines TRBV11-2 with TRBJ2-5; TRBD1 aligns across 11 bases. The receptor was derived from a woman under 40 in good health. The sample was blood. The CDR3 DNA reads TGTGCCAGCAGCTTAGTAGTGCGGACAGGGGGCGCGGGGGAGACCCAGTACTTC. It codes for CASSLVVRTGGAGETQYF.